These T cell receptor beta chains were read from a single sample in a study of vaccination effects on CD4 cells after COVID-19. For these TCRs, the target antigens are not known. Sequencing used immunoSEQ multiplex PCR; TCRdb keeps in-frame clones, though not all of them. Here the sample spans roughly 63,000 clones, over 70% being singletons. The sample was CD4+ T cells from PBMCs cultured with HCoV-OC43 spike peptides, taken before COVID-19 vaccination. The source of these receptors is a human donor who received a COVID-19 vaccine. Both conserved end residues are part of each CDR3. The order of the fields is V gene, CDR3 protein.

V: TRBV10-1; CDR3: CASSEGLAGAREQFF
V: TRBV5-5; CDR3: CASSLGHRVNYGYTF
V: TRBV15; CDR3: CATSRPFGTGGSGANVLTF
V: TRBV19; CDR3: CASSSSTGGFAKNIQYF
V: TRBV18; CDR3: CASSQPPQEKLFF
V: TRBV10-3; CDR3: CAISRGADSNQPQHF
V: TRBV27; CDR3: CASTLAGSSYNEQFF
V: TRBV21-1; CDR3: CASSSPGEGTEAFF
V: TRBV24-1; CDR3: CATGGEVTGELFF
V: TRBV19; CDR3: CASSKRGGRDYGYTF
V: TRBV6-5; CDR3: CASSFRLTTGELFF
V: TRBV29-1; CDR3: CSAIRGNYGYTF
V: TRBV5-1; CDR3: CASSHGQGEYGYTF
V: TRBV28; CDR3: CASLTPEGQGARYGYTF
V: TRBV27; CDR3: CVAGAGYNEQFF
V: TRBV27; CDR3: CASSERLHHPYGYTF
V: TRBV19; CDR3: CASRDRAPGKLFF
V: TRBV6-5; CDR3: CASSTDRDYGYTF
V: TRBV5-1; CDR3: CASSLEGAGGQPQHF
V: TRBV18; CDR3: CASSPGSRTDTQYF
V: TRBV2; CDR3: CASSENGGLNTEAFF
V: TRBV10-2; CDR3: CATGRGAYNEQFF
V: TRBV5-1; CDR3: CASSHLEGPTGTGELFF
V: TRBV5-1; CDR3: CASSTRQGDTGELFF
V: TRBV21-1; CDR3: CASSPHESGVSGYTF
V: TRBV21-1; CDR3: CASSKPSAGSYNSPLHF
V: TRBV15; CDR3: CATSRDGDPQEDYGYTF
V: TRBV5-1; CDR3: CASSLEGTTGGYTF
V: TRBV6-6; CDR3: CASSYSTQANEKLFF
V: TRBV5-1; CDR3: CASSSQGNTGELFF
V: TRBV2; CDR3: CASSAGRAIYNEQFF
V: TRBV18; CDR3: CASSPRTGGPNEKLFF
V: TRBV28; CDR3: CASRGPPNTEAFF
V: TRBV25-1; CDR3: CASSDRGPVDTEAFF
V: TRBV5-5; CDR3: CASSRTGTGYQETQYF
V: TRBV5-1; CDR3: CASSPDRGLAGYTF
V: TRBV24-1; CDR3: CATSLPGLAGTTGELFF
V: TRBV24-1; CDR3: CATSGPNTEAFF
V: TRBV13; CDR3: CASSYKGRALHF
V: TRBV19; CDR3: CASSPRGTANTEAFF
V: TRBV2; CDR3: CASSRGSGNTIYF
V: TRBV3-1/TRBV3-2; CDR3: CASSSSETQYF
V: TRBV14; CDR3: CASSHNNSPLHF
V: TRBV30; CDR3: CAWSRARTGTQETQYF
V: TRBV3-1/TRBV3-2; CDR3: CASSSSGGVQETQYF
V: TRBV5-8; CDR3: CASSLGPINHNEQFF
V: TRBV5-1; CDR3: CASSLKGEGTQYF
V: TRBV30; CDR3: CAWSVHPTSNSPLHF
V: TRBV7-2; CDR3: CASSVRTPLNTGELFF
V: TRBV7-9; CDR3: CASSLDPGMGYTF
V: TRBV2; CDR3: CASTRGKETQYF
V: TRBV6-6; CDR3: CASSYGGQAKSPLHF